This T cell receptor beta chain originates from a study of blood T cell repertoires in COVID-19. On the study more broadly: Sites in the United States, Italy and Spain provided acute and convalescent COVID-19 samples. PBMCs, B-cell-depleted T cells, or T cells provided the cDNA or gDNA that made up the material.

In the original workflow: The assay estimated nucleated cells by amplifying reference gene primers. Data came from immunoSEQ multiplex PCR; TCRdb stores just in-frame clones and leaves some out. V, J and clone size reflect that table, while D and trimming were determined from the DNA. This table holds about 220,000 clones, 80% found once. Trimming at V came to 3 bases and at J to 2 bases, leaving 4 bases not matched to a gene. This CDR3 is 14 amino acids long. In germline, CDR1 is SQVTM, CDR2 ANQGSEA. This clone was seen just once. V gene TRBV29-1 combines with J gene TRBJ1-2; 9 bases line up with TRBD1. This receptor was taken from a human donor in a cohort sampled during active COVID-19. Sequenced sample: peripheral blood. The CDR3 here is CSVDTGGQNYGYTF. CDR3 coding DNA: TGCAGCGTTGATACAGGGGGCCAAAACTATGGCTACACCTTC. Drawing the rest from reference TRBV29-1 and TRBJ1-2, the complete variable domain is SAVISQKPSRDICQRGTSLTIQCQVDSQVTMMFWYRQQPGQSLTLIATANQGSEATYESGFVIDKFPISRPNLTFSTLTVSNMSPEDSSIYLCSVDTGGQNYGYTFGSGTRLTVV.